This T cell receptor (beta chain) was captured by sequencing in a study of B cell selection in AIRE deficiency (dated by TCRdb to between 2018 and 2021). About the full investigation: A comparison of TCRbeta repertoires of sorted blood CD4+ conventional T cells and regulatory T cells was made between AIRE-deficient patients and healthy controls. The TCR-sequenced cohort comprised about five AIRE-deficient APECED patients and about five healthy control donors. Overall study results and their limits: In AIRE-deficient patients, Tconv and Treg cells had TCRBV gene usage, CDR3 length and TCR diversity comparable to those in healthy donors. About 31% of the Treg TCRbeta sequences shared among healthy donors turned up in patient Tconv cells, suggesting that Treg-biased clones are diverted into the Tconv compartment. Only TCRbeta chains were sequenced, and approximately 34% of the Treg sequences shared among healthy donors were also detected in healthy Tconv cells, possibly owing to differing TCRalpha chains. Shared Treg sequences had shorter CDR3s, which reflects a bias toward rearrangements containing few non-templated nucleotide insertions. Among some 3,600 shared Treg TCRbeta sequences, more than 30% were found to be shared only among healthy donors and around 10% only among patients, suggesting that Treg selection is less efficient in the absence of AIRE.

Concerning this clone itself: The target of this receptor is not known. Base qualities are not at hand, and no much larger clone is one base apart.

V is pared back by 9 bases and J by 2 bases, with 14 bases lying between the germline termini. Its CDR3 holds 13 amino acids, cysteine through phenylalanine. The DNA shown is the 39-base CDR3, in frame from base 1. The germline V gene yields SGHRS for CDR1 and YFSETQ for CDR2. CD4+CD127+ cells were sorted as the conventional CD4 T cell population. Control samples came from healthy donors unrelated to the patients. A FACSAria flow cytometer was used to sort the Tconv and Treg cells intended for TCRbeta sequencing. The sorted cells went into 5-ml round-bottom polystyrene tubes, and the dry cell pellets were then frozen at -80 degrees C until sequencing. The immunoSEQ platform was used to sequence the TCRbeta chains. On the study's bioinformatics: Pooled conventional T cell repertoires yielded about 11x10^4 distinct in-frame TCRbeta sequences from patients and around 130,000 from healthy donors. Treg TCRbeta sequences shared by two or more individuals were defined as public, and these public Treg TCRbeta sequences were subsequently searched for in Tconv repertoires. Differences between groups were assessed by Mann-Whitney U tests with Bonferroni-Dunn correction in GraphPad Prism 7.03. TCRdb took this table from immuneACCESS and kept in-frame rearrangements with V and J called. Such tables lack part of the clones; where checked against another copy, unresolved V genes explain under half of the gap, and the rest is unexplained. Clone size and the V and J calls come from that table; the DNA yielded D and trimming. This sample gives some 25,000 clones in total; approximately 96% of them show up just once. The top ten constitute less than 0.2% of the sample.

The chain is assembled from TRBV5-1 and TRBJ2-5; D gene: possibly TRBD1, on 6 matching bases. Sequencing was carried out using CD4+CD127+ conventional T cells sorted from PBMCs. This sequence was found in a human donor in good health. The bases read TGCGCCACATCCGCGACAGGTCAAGAGACCCAGTACTTC. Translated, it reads CATSATGQETQYF.